Detailed here is one TCR beta chain. It lacks a known antigen. No base qualities exist here, and no much larger clone lies one base off it. In the paper's terms, the treatment or condition label means: in vitro stimulation with specific CMV peptide epitopes to enrich CMV-specific T cells. The germline V gene (reference sequence) specifies DFQATT as CDR1 and SNEGSKA as CDR2. The germline V and J ends show losses of 0 bases and 0 bases respectively, and no gene match explains 10 bases of the junction. Spanning cysteine to phenylalanine, the CDR3 consists of 18 amino acids. This entry keeps only the CDR3 DNA: 54 bases, framed from base 1. This record comes from a study of T cell repertoires in cytomegalovirus infection (dated by TCRdb to between 2018 and 2020). For the study in its entirety: Peptide stimulations targeted recently identified HLA-C-restricted CMV epitopes, whose presentation resists viral immunomodulation, together with well-studied HLA-B-restricted epitopes. Because public TCR beta signatures pointed to carriage of CMV infection together with the matching HLA type, the HLA type of each donor mattered for the analysis. On the study overall, not on this receptor specifically: In the ex vivo response, HLA-C-restricted CMV-specific TCR beta clonotypes were dominant, and in two of eight donors the single most frequent clonotype came from this HLA-C-restricted group. In both this cohort and an independent roughly 360-donor cohort, the cumulative frequency of public TCR beta family members distinguished carriers of CMV infection plus the relevant HLA type.

Reads for this sample came from an Illumina HiSeq 1500. The public reads were reprocessed in TCRdb via fastp at Q25 and MiXCR, keeping in-frame beta chains. Rows matching on CDR3 protein sequence are summarized as one entry with the most common DNA and genes. The sample includes some 940,000 distinct CDR3 sequences, with roughly 30% observed a single time. Clones ranked in the top ten supply 11% to 15% of the sample. Here the chain combines TRBV20-1 and TRBJ2-3, and 9 junctional nucleotides match TRBD2. Sequenced material: cultured CD8+ T cells from PBMCs, taken from culture after CMV antigen stimulation. The receptor was derived from a human donor in good health (CMV status not recorded). Some clones in this sample may be carry-over from other donors' samples. The CDR3 region has the sequence CSARDGSGGLPSTDTQYF. The sequenced DNA: TGCAGTGCTAGAGATGGTAGCGGGGGCCTACCTAGCACAGATACGCAGTATTTT.